This T cell receptor beta chain was recovered during a study of beta chain features in type 1 diabetes. About the study: Age, gender and cell yields were similar between patients and healthy donors.

Study results and caveats: Type 1 diabetes patients showed fewer insertions and more deletions at VDJ junctions. Among all four CD4+ subsets, Type 1 diabetes patients had TCRB CDR3s that were moderately but significantly shorter.

The V gene lost 5 bases and the J gene lost 0 bases, with 14 bases spanning the gap. The CDR3 is made up of 15 amino acids. Germline V gene data show CDR1 as SGHRS and CDR2 as YFSETQ. The authors reverse transcribed all of the isolated RNA, so sequencing captured expressed TCRB transcripts. Profiled with immunoSEQ multiplex PCR; TCRdb holds only in-frame clones, not every one. The sample consists of around 250,000 clones, roughly 15% of them appearing once. This clone has more than one count but fewer than ten. Its target is unknown. The receptor comes from a woman aged 35 to 49 in good health. The rearrangement links TRBV5-1 to TRBJ1-2; D may be TRBD1 (5 bases). The sample taken for sequencing was naive CD4+ T cells from blood. The CDR3, as DNA: TGCGCCAGCAGGAATCGCAGGGATACTAACTATGGCTACACCTTC. As protein: CASRNRRDTNYGYTF.